The TCR beta chain under discussion was sequenced for a study of human T cells and chemical hapten exposure. Study as a whole: Alopecia universalis, totalis or areata was present in patients who were mostly female. Slight differences in pooled library volume were the main source of varying TCR yields across samples.

Time point in this sample: patch test 1, 2 weeks after DPC sensitization. Stated treatment: therapeutic diphenylcyclopropenone sensitization with weekly scalp DPC. Total RNA was isolated from unfractionated whole blood. Findings and caveats of the study: No change in TCRs above 1 in 1000 frequency was produced by DPC sensitization.

The sample holds many counts of this clonotype. Its matching antigen is unknown. TCRdb independently ran MiXCR on the RACE reads; one entry per CDR3 protein. The sample yields approximately 80,000 distinct CDR3 sequences, roughly 7.6% seen once. Per germline, CDR1 SEHNR and CDR2 FQNEAQ (reference sequence). This CDR3 has 15 residues. Between the trimmed V and J ends, which lost 5 bases and 5 bases, there was a span of 18 bases. The V gene is TRBV7-9, the J gene TRBJ1-1; a weak D match, TRBD1 (5 bases). Sequences were derived from whole blood, sampled in connection with sensitization to the hapten diphenylcyclopropenone (DPC). This clonotype was sampled from a woman aged 25 to 39 with alopecia areata. Some clones in this sample may be carry-over from other donors' samples. CDR3 region: CASSPLGGGETEAFF. CDR3 coding DNA: TGTGCCAGCAGCCCGCTGGGCGGAGGGGAGACTGAAGCTTTCTTT. Combining the CDR3 with reference TRBV7-9 and TRBJ1-1 gives the whole variable domain DTGVSQNPRHKITKRGQNVTFRCDPISEHNRLYWYRQTLGQGPEFLTYFQNEAQLEKSRLLSDRFSAERPKGSFSTLEIQRTEQGDSAMYLCASSPLGGGETEAFFGQGTRLTVV.